These T cell receptor beta chains were read from a single sample in a study of blood T cell repertoires in COVID-19. Using immunoSEQ multiplex PCR, the repertoire was profiled, and TCRdb retains in-frame clones only, with some absent. The repertoire holds roughly 340,000 clones, with roughly nine tenths as singletons. The sequenced material came from PBMCs or T cells enriched from blood (not recorded which). All receptors derive from a man between 18 and 29 years old who had recovered from COVID-19. Both conserved end residues are trimmed from each CDR3. Expanded clones are given a class, and other clones once, few, many or no size at all.

CDR3 protein: ASSPGSQETQY
J gene: TRBJ2-5
V gene: TRBV18
clone size: -

CDR3 protein: ASSSPQPNTEAF
J gene: TRBJ1-1
V gene: TRBV5-1
clone size: -

CDR3 protein: ASGQGMLT
J gene: TRBJ1-2
V gene: TRBV5-6
clone size: once

CDR3 protein: ASSLDPGPYEQY
J gene: TRBJ2-7
V gene: TRBV11-2
clone size: -

CDR3 protein: ASSLPRISGGVSNQPQH
J gene: TRBJ1-5
V gene: TRBV28
clone size: -

CDR3 protein: ASSLSQSADTQY
J gene: TRBJ2-3
V gene: TRBV7-9
clone size: -

CDR3 protein: ASSQGQWDIQY
J gene: TRBJ2-4
V gene: TRBV14
clone size: once

CDR3 protein: ASSIGGAKNIQY
J gene: TRBJ2-4
V gene: TRBV19
clone size: -

CDR3 protein: ASSIVRGYGANVLT
J gene: TRBJ2-6
V gene: TRBV19
clone size: -

CDR3 protein: ASSLEGGKDEQY
J gene: TRBJ2-7
V gene: TRBV5-1
clone size: -

CDR3 protein: ASSSPRTGGYT
J gene: TRBJ1-2
V gene: TRBV11-2
clone size: -

CDR3 protein: ASSMGEGAYSPLH
J gene: TRBJ1-6
V gene: TRBV19
clone size: -

CDR3 protein: ASSPRDTSNQPQH
J gene: TRBJ1-5
V gene: TRBV6-5
clone size: once

CDR3 protein: ASTPGDSYEQY
J gene: TRBJ2-7
V gene: TRBV6-6
clone size: -

CDR3 protein: ASSHGTSGGFRNEQF
J gene: TRBJ2-1
V gene: TRBV4-1
clone size: -

CDR3 protein: ASSRDREDQPQH
J gene: TRBJ1-5
V gene: TRBV2
clone size: -

CDR3 protein: ASSLEGLPRNEQY
J gene: TRBJ2-7
V gene: TRBV11-2
clone size: -

CDR3 protein: ASMVESEAF
J gene: TRBJ1-1
V gene: TRBV19
clone size: -

CDR3 protein: ASSEGHPNTEAF
J gene: TRBJ1-1
V gene: TRBV6-1
clone size: -

CDR3 protein: ASSPPGQGPNEQF
J gene: TRBJ2-1
V gene: TRBV14
clone size: -

CDR3 protein: AWSAGLAGADTQY
J gene: TRBJ2-3
V gene: TRBV30
clone size: -

CDR3 protein: ASSSPGGSPLH
J gene: TRBJ1-6
V gene: TRBV7-2
clone size: -

CDR3 protein: ASPKPDRVTASPLH
J gene: TRBJ1-6
V gene: TRBV6-8
clone size: few

CDR3 protein: ASSFSGYRAKNIQY
J gene: TRBJ2-4
V gene: TRBV7-6
clone size: -

CDR3 protein: ASSPPGQTDTEAF
J gene: TRBJ1-1
V gene: TRBV18
clone size: -

CDR3 protein: AISGSGQDNSPLH
J gene: TRBJ1-6
V gene: TRBV10-3
clone size: -

CDR3 protein: ASSQDGHRLNEQF
J gene: TRBJ2-1
V gene: TRBV4-1
clone size: -

CDR3 protein: AITRDRASPLH
J gene: TRBJ1-6
V gene: TRBV10-3
clone size: once

CDR3 protein: ASSTSGGRVTGELF
J gene: TRBJ2-2
V gene: TRBV7-9
clone size: -

CDR3 protein: ASGLPATGPAF
J gene: TRBJ1-1
V gene: TRBV12-5
clone size: -

CDR3 protein: SVYRRDRGSEGYT
J gene: TRBJ1-2
V gene: TRBV29-1
clone size: -

CDR3 protein: ASSLWANPSTDTQY
J gene: TRBJ2-3
V gene: TRBV19
clone size: once

CDR3 protein: ASSLGSRVTEAF
J gene: TRBJ1-1
V gene: TRBV5-5
clone size: -

CDR3 protein: ASTGTSGKYEQY
J gene: TRBJ2-7
V gene: TRBV5-1
clone size: -

CDR3 protein: ASSVGPSEKLF
J gene: TRBJ1-4
V gene: TRBV9
clone size: -

CDR3 protein: ASTGTIGGAYGYT
J gene: TRBJ1-2
V gene: TRBV28
clone size: once

CDR3 protein: ASSPFGTGGVETQY
J gene: TRBJ2-5
V gene: TRBV7-9
clone size: -

CDR3 protein: ASSHGHFYGYT
J gene: TRBJ1-2
V gene: TRBV12-3/TRBV12-4
clone size: few